These 5 T cell receptor beta chains share one sample of origin, sequenced in a study of cytomegalovirus exposure and HLA in healthy donors. Primers for the PCR totalled 60 Vbeta and 13 Jbeta. Generated by immunoSEQ multiplex PCR, the TCRdb table keeps only in-frame clones and is missing some. The table lists tens of thousands of clones, about 78% of them singletons. Input material: PBMCs. These receptor sequences come from a woman between 40 and 55 years old in good health and CMV-seropositive.

This chain uses TRBV7-6 with TRBJ1-2; 7 positions match TRBD1. The CDR3 is 15 amino acids. V shed 3 bases, J shed 4 bases, and the junction held 8 bases outside the gene matches. CDR1 is SGHVS, CDR2 FNYEAQ, per germline. The CDR3 DNA sequence: TGTGCCAGCAGCTTGGCGGGGCAGGGGGGCTATGGCTACACCTTC. Translating gives CASSLAGQGGYGYTF. Full variable domain (outside the CDR3, taken from reference TRBV7-6 and TRBJ1-2): GAGVSQSPRYKVTKRGQDVALRCDPISGHVSLYWYRQALGQGPEFLTYFNYEAQQDKSGLPNDRFSAERPEGSISTLTIQRTEQRDSAMYRCASSLAGQGGYGYTFGSGTRLTVV.

In its sample, this clone was seen once. The chain joins TRBV6-5 to TRBJ2-3, with 7 bases fitting TRBD2. CDR3 length equals 14 residues. The J segment lost 4 bases and the V segment lost 6 bases, leaving 7 bases of the junction unmatched. Per the germline V gene, CDR1 is MNHEY and CDR2 is SVGAGI. The CDR3: CASRLSGAPDTQYF. Written as DNA, the CDR3 is TGTGCCAGCAGATTAAGCGGGGCCCCAGATACGCAGTATTTT.

The genes are TRBV19 and TRBJ1-2; 7 nucleotides line up with TRBD1. Germline loops: CDR1 LNHDA, CDR2 SQIVND (reference sequence). The CDR3 length is 16 residues. V lost 5 bases and J lost 2; bases outside the gene matches: 11. The CDR3 DNA reads as TGTGCCAGTAGTGCGCCGGGACAGCCCGAAAACTATGGCTACACCTTC. It encodes CASSAPGQPENYGYTF.

V is TRBV25-1 and J is TRBJ2-1; 7 nucleotides match TRBD2. Germline CDR1 MGHDK, CDR2 SYGVNS. Trimming took 4 bases from V and 5 from J; bases not matched to a gene: 8. The CDR3 spans 15 residues. The CDR3 region has the DNA TGTGCCAGCAGTGGATCAAGGGGAGGGGACAATGAGCAGTTCTTC. Residues: CASSGSRGGDNEQFF.

This clone was found a few times. The chain uses TRBV7-2 and TRBJ1-5, with 7 bases fitting TRBD1. J gave up 7 bases and V 5 bases, and 11 bases lay outside the gene matches. This CDR3 has 15 residues. CDR1 SGHTA and CDR2 FQGNSA come from the germline V gene. CDR3 DNA sequence: TGTGCCAGCAGCCAAAGAGGCCAGGGGGACCAGCCCCAGCATTTT. This translates into CASSQRGQGDQPQHF.